The T cell receptor (beta chain) under discussion was sequenced for a study of molecular identifiers for immune sequencing clone quantification. Broader study findings: In cases of identical TCR molecules sharing a barcode, highly expanded clone sizes could be underestimated. Whereas clones above 20 RNA copies held under 1% of naive-cell molecules, they held over 97% of effector molecules.

V lost 6 bases to trimming and J lost 0 bases, with 16 bases between them. Germline CDR1 MDHEN, CDR2 SYDVKM. This CDR3 region has 16 residues. There are many counts of this clonotype. Its target is unknown. Via MiXCR, TCRdb re-called the PCR reads, giving one row per CDR3 protein. The sample consists of fewer than 350,000 distinct CDR3 sequences, about 23% of them appearing once. This receptor was obtained from a human donor in good health. Some libraries in this study had Jurkat cell RNA spiked in. This sequence joins TRBV28 and TRBJ2-3; a weak D match, TRBD2 (6 bases). Sequencing input: naive CD8+ T cells from blood, with Jurkat cell RNA spiked in. The subset here: FACS-sorted CD8+CD4-CCR7+CD45RA+ naive T cells. The CDR3 region is CASSPYGTSSTDTQYF. The CDR3 region has the DNA TGTGCCAGCAGCCCGTACGGGACTTCTAGCACAGATACGCAGTATTTT.